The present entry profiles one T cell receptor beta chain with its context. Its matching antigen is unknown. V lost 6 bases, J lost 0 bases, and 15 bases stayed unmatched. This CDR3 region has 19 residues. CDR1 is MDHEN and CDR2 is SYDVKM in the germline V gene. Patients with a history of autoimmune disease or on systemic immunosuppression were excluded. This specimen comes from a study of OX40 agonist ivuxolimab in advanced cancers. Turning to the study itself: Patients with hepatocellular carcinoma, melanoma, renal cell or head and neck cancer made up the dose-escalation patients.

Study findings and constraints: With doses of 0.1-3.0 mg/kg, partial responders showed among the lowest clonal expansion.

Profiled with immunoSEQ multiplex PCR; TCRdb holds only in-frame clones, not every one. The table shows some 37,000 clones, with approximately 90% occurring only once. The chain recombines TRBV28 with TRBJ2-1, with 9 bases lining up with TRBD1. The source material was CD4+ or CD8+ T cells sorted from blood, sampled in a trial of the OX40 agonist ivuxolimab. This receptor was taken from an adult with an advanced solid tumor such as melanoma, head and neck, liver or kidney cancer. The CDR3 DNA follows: TGTGCCAGCAGCCAAGTCCCGGGACAGGGACGGGGCTCCTACAATGAGCAGTTCTTC. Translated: CASSQVPGQGRGSYNEQFF.